These 8 T cell receptor beta chains originate from one sample sequenced in a study of blood T cell repertoires in COVID-19. Some clones are missing from TCRdb's copy, which holds only in-frame ones; the method was immunoSEQ multiplex PCR. In the table there are roughly 100,000 clones, 70% to 90% of which are singletons. The sequencing input was peripheral blood. These receptors all stem from a human donor in a cohort sampled during active COVID-19.

This clone has just one count. V usage is TRBV5-1 and J usage is TRBJ1-4; tentative D call: TRBD1 (5 bases). Germline V lookup: CDR1 SGHRS, CDR2 YFSETQ. V dropped 4 bases and J dropped 11 bases, with 21 bases sitting between them. The CDR3 totals 15 residues. CDR3 sequence: CASSPQAGRGMKLFF. In nucleotides, the CDR3 is TGCGCCAGCAGCCCCCAGGCGGGGCGGGGGATGAAACTGTTTTTT.

This clone was recorded at least ten times. This sequence joins TRBV15 and TRBJ1-5; tentatively, D is TRBD1 (5 bases). V gave up 0 bases and J gave up 6 bases, with 15 bases separating them. The CDR3 sequence is 16 residues long. Germline loops: CDR1 LNHNV, CDR2 YYDKDF (reference sequence). The CDR3, as DNA: TGTGCCACCAGCAGAGATCGGGCAGGGTGGTCTCAGCCCCAGCATTTT. It is translated as CATSRDRAGWSQPQHF.

This chain links TRBV6-5 with TRBJ1-1; 9 nucleotides match TRBD1. Germline V lookup: CDR1 MNHEY, CDR2 SVGAGI. The CDR3 length is 14 residues. CDR3 sequence: CADGDRERRDEAFF. The CDR3 DNA is TGTGCTGACGGGGACAGGGAAAGACGAGATGAAGCTTTCTTT.

This rearrangement joins TRBV7-2 to TRBJ2-2; 7 bases agree with TRBD1. The CDR3 totals 13 residues. V was clipped by 6 bases and J by 9 bases; unmatched bases: 7. Germline V gives CDR1 SGHTA, CDR2 FQGNSA. The CDR3 nucleotides read TGTGCCAGCAGTTACAGGGGCCCTAGGGAGCTGTTTTTT. Translated: CASSYRGPRELFF. Together with reference TRBV7-2 and TRBJ2-2, the CDR3 gives the full variable domain: GAGVSQSPSNKVTEKGKDVELRCDPISGHTALYWYRQSLGQGLEFLIYFQGNSAPDKSGLPSDRFSAERTGGSVSTLTIQRTQQEDSAVYLCASSYRGPRELFFGEGSRLTVL.

The V call is TRBV3-1 (or the pseudogene TRBV3-2), the J call TRBJ1-5; TRBD1 might be the D (6 bases). Looked up from germline, CDR1 is LGHDT and CDR2 is YNNKEL (reference sequence). The CDR3 consists of 14 residues. Trimming left V 1 base short and J 9 bases short, with 13 bases between. Written as DNA, the CDR3 is TGTGCCAGCAGCCAAGCAACAGGGTTGCGGCCCCAGCATTTT. Translated: CASSQATGLRPQHF.

The chain employs TRBV29-1 and TRBJ1-4; unclear D gene. The germline V gene encodes CDR1 SQVTM and CDR2 ANQGSEA. The CDR3 has 12 amino acids. Trimming removed 7 bases at V and 8 bases at J, with 14 bases between. CDR3 protein: CSGGGFGEKLFF. CDR3 DNA: TGCAGCGGAGGCGGATTTGGGGAAAAACTGTTTTTT.

V gene TRBV27 combines with J gene TRBJ2-7, with a tentative D call TRBD2 (6 bases). The CDR3 extends over 13 amino acids. Germline CDR1 MNHEY, CDR2 SMNVEV (reference sequence). Trimming pared 2 bases from V and 6 bases from J, leaving 11 bases between. The CDR3 loop reads CASSLGRGGEQYF. CDR3 DNA sequence: TGTGCCAGCAGTTTAGGGCGGGGAGGCGAGCAGTACTTC.

This rearrangement joins TRBV25-1 to TRBJ2-7; 9 positions agree with TRBD1. CDR3 length: 15 amino acids. Looked up from germline, CDR1 is MGHDK and CDR2 is SYGVNS. Unmatched junction bases numbered 9, after V lost 8 bases and J lost 1 base. CDR3 loop: CASANTGQGSYEQYF. The CDR3, as DNA: TGTGCCAGCGCGAATACGGGACAGGGATCCTACGAGCAGTACTTC.